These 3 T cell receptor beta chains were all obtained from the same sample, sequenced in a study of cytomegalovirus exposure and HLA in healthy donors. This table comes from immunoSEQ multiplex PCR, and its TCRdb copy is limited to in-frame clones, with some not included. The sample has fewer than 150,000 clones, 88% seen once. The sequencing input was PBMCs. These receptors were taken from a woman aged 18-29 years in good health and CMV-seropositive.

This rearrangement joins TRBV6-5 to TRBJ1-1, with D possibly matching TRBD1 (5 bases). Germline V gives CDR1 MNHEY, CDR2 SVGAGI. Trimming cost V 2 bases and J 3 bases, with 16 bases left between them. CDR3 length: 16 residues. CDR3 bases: TGTGCCAGCAGTTACAACCCCCAGGGTTCCGACACTGAAGCTTTCTTT. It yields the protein CASSYNPQGSDTEAFF.

CDR3 bases: TGCGCCAGCAGCCACAGGAGTTCTGGGGCCAACGTCCTGACTTTC. Translating gives CASSHRSSGANVLTF. V gene TRBV5-1 combines with J gene TRBJ2-6; tentative D call: TRBD1 (5 bases). The V end was cut by 4 bases, the J end by 1 base, with 9 bases between. From germline, CDR1 is SGHRS and CDR2 YFSETQ. The CDR3 runs 15 residues.

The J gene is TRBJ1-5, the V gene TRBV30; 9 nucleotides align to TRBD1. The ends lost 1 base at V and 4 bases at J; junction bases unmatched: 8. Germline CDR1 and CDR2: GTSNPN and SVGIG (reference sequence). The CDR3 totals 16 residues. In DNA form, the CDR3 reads TGTGCCTGGAGTGCTACAGGGGGCGGGAGGAATCAGCCCCAGCATTTT. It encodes CAWSATGGGRNQPQHF.